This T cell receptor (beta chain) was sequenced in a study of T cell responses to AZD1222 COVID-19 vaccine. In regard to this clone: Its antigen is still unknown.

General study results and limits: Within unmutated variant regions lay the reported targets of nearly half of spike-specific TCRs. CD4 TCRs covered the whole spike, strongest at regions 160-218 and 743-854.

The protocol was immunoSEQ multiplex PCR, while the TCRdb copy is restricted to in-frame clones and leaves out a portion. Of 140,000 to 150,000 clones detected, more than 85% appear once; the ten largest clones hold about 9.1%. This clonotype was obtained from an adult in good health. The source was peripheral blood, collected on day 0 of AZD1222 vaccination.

The CDR3 DNA follows: TGTGCCACCAGCAGACGAGACAGGGCTGATGGAAACACCATATATTTT. Its translation is CATSRRDRADGNTIYF. This sequence joins TRBV15 and TRBJ1-3, with 7 bases fitting TRBD1. Trimming removed 2 bases from V and 3 bases from J; junction bases left unmatched: 7. The CDR3 contains 16 residues. The germline CDR1 and CDR2 sequences are LNHNV and YYDKDF (reference sequence). The full variable domain, rest sourced from reference TRBV15 and TRBJ1-3, is DAMVIQNPRYQVTQFGKPVTLSCSQTLNHNVMYWYQQKSSQAPKLLFHYYDKDFNNEADTPDNFQSRRPNTSFCFLDIRSPGLGDTAMYLCATSRRDRADGNTIYFGEGSWLTVV.